A selection of T cell receptor beta chains follows, all from one sample in a study of spatial heterogeneity in lung cancer. TCRdb called the 5' RACE reads again in MiXCR, with one record for every CDR3 protein. The table has about 42,000 distinct CDR3 sequences, 6.8% seen once. The sample was PBMCs, taken at surgery. Receptors originate from a female donor with early-stage non-small cell lung cancer. The CDR3 runs from the conserved cysteine through the conserved F or W. The D gene is left open where the match is weak. Clone size is shown for a subset of rows, as once, few, many or a class of expanded clone.

TRBV20-1,TRBJ2-1,few,NA,TGCAGTGCTAGAGATCGGGGAGGTGAGCAGTTCTTC,CSARDRGGEQFF
TRBV24-1,TRBJ2-2,many,NA,TGTGCCACCAGTGATCCCGGGGTTGACACCGGGGAGCTGTTTTTT,CATSDPGVDTGELFF
TRBV20-1,TRBJ1-5,few,NA,TGCAGTGCTAGAGACCCGGGGAGCAATCAGCCCCAGCATTTT,CSARDPGSNQPQHF
TRBV12-5,TRBJ2-3,few,TRBD2,TGTGCTAGCCTCCTCACTGGGGGGGGGATGACAGATACGCAGTATTTT,CASLLTGGGMTDTQYF
TRBV5-1,TRBJ2-3,few,NA,TGCGCCAGCAGCTTTAACAGAGGATTCACAGATACGCAGTATTTT,CASSFNRGFTDTQYF
TRBV6-6,TRBJ1-2,many,NA,TGTGCCAGCAGTTACGGGGTGTCAGGGTCCAATGGCTACACCTTC,CASSYGVSGSNGYTF
TRBV7-9,TRBJ1-2,medium-sized,NA,TGTGCCAGCAGCGAGCGATTGGGCTACACCTTC,CASSERLGYTF
TRBV3-1,TRBJ2-2,NA,NA,TGTGCCAGCAGCCAAGTTTCAGGGTACACCGGGGAGCTGTTTTTT,CASSQVSGYTGELFF
TRBV6-1,TRBJ2-3,NA,NA,TGTGCATTATCCCAGTCTAACACAGATACGCAGTATTTT,CALSQSNTDTQYF
TRBV6-5,TRBJ1-2,many,TRBD1,TGTGCCAGCAGTTTCGGGACAGGGGGCTATGGCTACACCTTC,CASSFGTGGYGYTF
TRBV20-1,TRBJ2-3,NA,TRBD2,TGCAGTGCAGATAGCGGGGGGGTAGGAGATACGCAGTATTTT,CSADSGGVGDTQYF
TRBV10-3,TRBJ2-2,NA,NA,TGTGCCATCACCGGGGGACAGACGAACACCGGGGAGCTGTTTTTT,CAITGGQTNTGELFF
TRBV11-2,TRBJ1-1,NA,NA,TGTGCCAGCAGCTTATCTACCGGACCCAAAGCTTTCTTT,CASSLSTGPKAFF